This section outlines one TCR beta chain sequence together with its context. The record originates from a study of technical replicates of blood from a few donors. V was clipped by 0 bases and J by 1 base, with 10 bases between them. The CDR3 extends over 16 amino acids. The germline V gene has CDR1 MNHEY and CDR2 SMNVEV (reference sequence). Assay used: immunoSEQ multiplex PCR; TCRdb lists only in-frame clones, some missing. Here the sample spans tens of thousands of clones, roughly 94% being singletons. The rearrangement joins TRBV27 to TRBJ1-5; D may be TRBD1 (6 bases). Sequenced: T cells isolated from PBMCs. The receptor was isolated from a human donor in good health. CDR3 nucleotide sequence: TGTGCCAGCAGTTTATCATCAGGGGTCAGCAATCAGCCCCAGCATTTT. Translated, it gives CASSLSSGVSNQPQHF.